Below, 25 T cell receptor beta chains from the same sample are listed, as sequenced in a study of cytomegalovirus exposure and HLA in healthy donors. A multiplex PCR was run with 60 Vbeta primers and 13 Jbeta primers. Sequencing was performed with immunoSEQ multiplex PCR; in TCRdb, only in-frame clones are kept and a portion is missing. The sample has more than 150,000 clones, around 82% seen once. The sequenced sample consisted of PBMCs. The receptors originated from a woman aged 25-40 years in good health and CMV-seropositive.

The J gene is TRBJ2-7, the V gene TRBV7-9, with a weak D call TRBD1 (6 bases). Germline V gene data show CDR1 as SEHNR and CDR2 as FQNEAQ (reference sequence). V was clipped by 1 base and J by 2 bases, with 9 bases between them. The CDR3 loop spans 14 amino acids. The CDR3 coding sequence is TGTGCCAGCAGCTTAGTAGGGACAACCTACGAGCAGTACTTC. Translation gives CASSLVGTTYEQYF.

This rearrangement joins TRBV4-1 to TRBJ2-7; no clear D gene. CDR3 length: 13 residues. Germline assignment: CDR1 MGHRA and CDR2 YSYEKL. With 0 bases removed from V and 3 bases from J, the gap between germline ends came to 6 bases. CDR3 nucleotide sequence: TGCGCCAGCAGCCAAGATCGGTTCTACGAGCAGTACTTC. This gives the protein CASSQDRFYEQYF.

This sequence joins TRBV11-3 and TRBJ1-6; a weak D match, TRBD1 (5 bases). The CDR3 runs 15 residues. Germline CDR1 SGHNT, CDR2 YENEEA. Between the trimmed V and J ends, which lost 5 bases and 10 bases, there was a span of 18 bases. The CDR3 loop is CASSPRGTIRSPLHF. The CDR3 DNA sequence: TGTGCCAGCAGCCCCCGGGGGACTATCCGATCACCCCTCCACTTT. The variable domain in full, with the rest retrieved from reference TRBV11-3 and TRBJ1-6, is EAGVVQSPRYKIIEKKQPVAFWCNPISGHNTLYWYLQNLGQGPELLIRYENEEAVDDSQLPKDRFSAERLKGVDSTLKIQPAELGDSAVYLCASSPRGTIRSPLHFGNGTRLTVT.

For the CDR3, the DNA is TGTGCCATCAGCGTGGACAGGGACAATGGCTACACCTTC. It yields the protein CAISVDRDNGYTF. The chain links TRBV10-3 to TRBJ1-2; 8 nucleotides agree with TRBD1. The CDR3 consists of 13 residues. Germline V gene data show CDR1 as ENHRY and CDR2 as SYGVKD. The V and J ends lost 6 bases and 6 bases, in that order; junction bases with no gene match: 6.

V is TRBV5-4 and J is TRBJ2-7; TRBD2 might be the D (5 bases). The V gene lost 3 bases and the J gene lost 6 bases, with 19 bases spanning the gap. This CDR3 is built from 15 residues. Per germline, CDR1 SGHNT and CDR2 YYREEE (reference sequence). CDR3 loop: CASSSRTGTIGEQYF. The CDR3 coding sequence is TGTGCCAGCAGCTCCAGGACGGGAACCATAGGCGAGCAGTACTTC.

The J gene is TRBJ2-1, the V gene TRBV5-4, with a possible D match to TRBD1 (6 bases). The V gene lost 0 bases and the J gene lost 9 bases, with 10 bases spanning the gap. Germline CDR1 SGHNT, CDR2 YYREEE (reference sequence). This CDR3 contains 13 residues. The CDR3 DNA reads as TGTGCCAGCAGCTTGGGGACAGATGGTGAGCAGTTCTTC. As protein: CASSLGTDGEQFF.

The genes are TRBV15 and TRBJ1-2; TRBD1 might be the D (6 bases). Deletions cut 0 bases from V and 4 bases from J, with 15 bases between. Germline assignment: CDR1 LNHNV and CDR2 YYDKDF (reference sequence). The CDR3 length is 16 residues. CDR3 nucleotides: TGTGCCACCAGCAGAGATAGGCAGGGGCGCGGCTATGGCTACACCTTC. It specifies CATSRDRQGRGYGYTF. Combining the CDR3 with reference TRBV15 and TRBJ1-2 gives the whole variable domain DAMVIQNPRYQVTQFGKPVTLSCSQTLNHNVMYWYQQKSSQAPKLLFHYYDKDFNNEADTPDNFQSRRPNTSFCFLDIRSPGLGDTAMYLCATSRDRQGRGYGYTFGSGTRLTVV.

The genes are TRBV4-1 and TRBJ2-3, with TRBD2 identical over 9 bases. Germline CDR1 is MGHRA and CDR2 is YSYEKL. The CDR3 runs 16 residues. V shed 2 bases, J shed 0 bases, and the junction held 3 bases outside the gene matches. This chain's CDR3 is CASSQSAGGSTDTQYF. The DNA of the CDR3 is TGCGCCAGCAGCCAATCTGCGGGGGGGAGCACAGATACGCAGTATTTT.

V gene TRBV10-3 combines with J gene TRBJ2-7; TRBD1 agrees at 9 bases. This CDR3 spans 14 amino acids. The V gene's germline CDR1 is ENHRY and CDR2 SYGVKD. J lost 3 bases, V lost 4 bases, and 4 bases had no gene match. The CDR3 sequence: CAISGGQGGYEQYF. DNA of the CDR3: TGTGCCATCAGTGGGGGACAGGGTGGCTACGAGCAGTACTTC.

This sequence joins TRBV27 and TRBJ1-2, with 8 bases aligning to TRBD1. The CDR3 sequence is 12 residues long. Germline CDR1 is MNHEY and CDR2 is SMNVEV (reference sequence). V lost 5 bases and J lost 10; bases outside the gene matches: 6. Here the CDR3 DNA reads TGTGCCAGCAGTAATGGACAGGGAAACTACACCTTC. Residues: CASSNGQGNYTF.

The gene calls are TRBV29-1 and TRBJ1-3; D is unresolved. The CDR3 runs to 13 residues. V lost 6 bases and J 1 base, leaving 10 bases between the germline ends. Germline V gene data show CDR1 as SQVTM and CDR2 as ANQGSEA. CDR3 amino acids: CSVEYRSGNTIYF. Written as DNA, the CDR3 is TGCAGCGTAGAATACAGATCTGGAAACACCATATATTTT.

This chain links TRBV5-5 with TRBJ2-3; D might be TRBD1 (6 bases). The CDR3 contains 14 residues. The V gene lost 4 bases and the J gene lost 7 bases, with 16 bases spanning the gap. Germline values: CDR1 SGHKS, CDR2 YYEKEE (reference sequence). In nucleotides, the CDR3 is TGTGCCAGCAGCGATGACCCAGGGACAAATACGCAGTATTTT. This translates into CASSDDPGTNTQYF.

The J gene is TRBJ2-1, the V gene TRBV10-3; D is possibly TRBD2 (6 bases). V was trimmed by 6 bases and J by 0 bases, leaving 12 bases between them. This CDR3 region has 15 residues. Germline assignment: CDR1 ENHRY and CDR2 SYGVKD. CDR3 sequence reads: CAIRTGESSYNEQFF. The CDR3 DNA is TGTGCCATCAGGACGGGGGAAAGCTCCTACAATGAGCAGTTCTTC.

The chain joins TRBV5-6 to TRBJ2-1; no reliable D call. The CDR3 has 11 amino acids. Deletions cut 4 bases from V and 4 bases from J, with 3 bases between. Germline loops: CDR1 SGHDT, CDR2 YYEEEE. CDR3 nucleotide sequence: TGTGCCAGCAGCCATTACAATGAGCAGTTCTTC. Its protein is CASSHYNEQFF. Filled out from reference TRBV5-6 and TRBJ2-1, the complete variable domain reads DAGVTQSPTHLIKTRGQQVTLRCSPKSGHDTVSWYQQALGQGPQFIFQYYEEEERQRGNFPDRFSGHQFPNYSSELNVNALLLGDSALYLCASSHYNEQFFGPGTRLTVL.

In its sample, this clone was seen a few times. The chain links TRBV19 to TRBJ2-5; TRBD1 aligns across 7 bases. CDR1 is LNHDA, CDR2 SQIVND, per germline (reference sequence). Trimming took 6 bases from V and 2 from J; bases not matched to a gene: 6. The CDR3 is 14 residues long. CDR3 region: CASSAWDRQETQYF. As DNA, the CDR3 is TGTGCCAGTAGCGCCTGGGACAGACAAGAGACCCAGTACTTC. Full variable domain (remainder filled in from reference TRBV19 and TRBJ2-5): DGGITQSPKYLFRKEGQNVTLSCEQNLNHDAMYWYRQDPGQGLRLIYYSQIVNDFQKGDIAEGYSVSREKKESFPLTVTSAQKNPTAFYLCASSAWDRQETQYFGPGTRLLVL.

The chain recombines TRBV4-3 with TRBJ1-5, with a tentative D call TRBD1 (5 bases). V was pared by 2 bases and J by 6 bases, with 20 bases between. The CDR3 sequence is 17 residues long. CDR1 and CDR2 (germline): LGHNA, YSLEER. Here the CDR3 reads CASSQSTPGGGGQPQHF. The CDR3 nucleotides read TGCGCCAGCAGCCAATCTACCCCCGGGGGTGGGGGTCAGCCCCAGCATTTT.

The J gene is TRBJ2-7, the V gene TRBV5-6, with TRBD1 as a possible D gene (7 bases). There are 12 residues in the CDR3. Germline V gene sequence: CDR1 SGHDT, CDR2 YYEEEE. Deletions cut 4 bases from V and 5 bases from J, with 10 bases between. The CDR3 DNA reads as TGTGCCAGCAGCCAGGGGGGTAACGAGCAGTACTTC. This encodes CASSQGGNEQYF.

The CDR3 sequence is CASSIEGGAKSSLHF. The DNA of the CDR3 is TGTGCCAGTAGTATAGAGGGGGGGGCGAAGTCGTCCCTCCACTTT. The genes are TRBV19 and TRBJ1-6, with D possibly being TRBD1 (6 bases). The germline V gene has CDR1 LNHDA and CDR2 SQIVND (reference sequence). The CDR3 contains 15 residues. The V gene lost 0 bases and the J gene lost 14 bases, with 17 bases spanning the gap.

The rearrangement uses TRBV30 and TRBJ1-6; TRBD1 is a possible D gene (5 bases). Germline V gene sequence: CDR1 GTSNPN, CDR2 SVGIG (reference sequence). V gave up 0 bases and J gave up 9 bases, with 15 bases separating them. This CDR3 has 15 amino acids. CDR3 coding DNA: TGTGCCTGGAGTGTACGGCAGGGTTTTGGTTCACCCCTCCACTTT. Translation: CAWSVRQGFGSPLHF. The complete variable domain, with remaining parts taken from reference TRBV30 and TRBJ1-6, reads SQTIHQWPATLVQPVGSPLSLECTVEGTSNPNLYWYRQAAGRGLQLLFYSVGIGQISSEVPQNLSASRPQDRQFILSSKKLLLSDSGFYLCAWSVRQGFGSPLHFGNGTRLTVT.

This chain connects TRBV5-4 to TRBJ2-3; 13 bases are shared with TRBD2. Trimming cost V 4 bases and J 7 bases; bases outside gene matches: 6. In germline, CDR1 is SGHNT, CDR2 YYREEE (reference sequence). The length of the CDR3 is 15 residues. The CDR3 reads CASSPGTSGVYTQYF. In nucleotides, the CDR3 is TGTGCCAGCAGCCCGGGGACTAGCGGGGTATATACGCAGTATTTT.

The chain has TRBV28 and TRBJ2-2; D may be TRBD2 (5 bases). The V end lost 3 bases, the J end lost 0 bases, and 11 bases lay between the germline ends. CDR1 MDHEN and CDR2 SYDVKM come from the germline V gene. The CDR3 consists of 16 residues. Here the CDR3 DNA reads TGTGCCAGCAGTTTTTCCGTGGGAGCGAACACCGGGGAGCTGTTTTTT. Its protein is CASSFSVGANTGELFF.

This clone occurred a few times. The rearrangement joins TRBV6-5 to TRBJ2-1; 10 positions match TRBD2. V dropped 6 bases and J dropped 7; count of bases not matched to a gene: 9. Germline lookup yields CDR1 MNHEY and CDR2 SVGAGI. The CDR3 loop spans 15 amino acids. The CDR3 DNA sequence: TGTGCCAGCAGGGGGAGCGGGGGGGCGAGGAATGAGCAGTTCTTC. As protein: CASRGSGGARNEQFF.

The J gene is TRBJ1-5, the V gene TRBV29-1; D might be TRBD1 (6 bases). CDR1 and CDR2 from the germline V gene are SQVTM and ANQGSEA. Trimming cost V 7 bases and J 3 bases, with 13 bases left between them. The length of the CDR3 is 13 residues. As DNA, the CDR3 is TGCAGCGCGGGCGGGGGGCCCAATCAGCCCCAGCATTTT. It encodes CSAGGGPNQPQHF.

This clone was counted only a few times. The chain is built from TRBV7-2 and TRBJ2-2; D unclear. The germline V gene has CDR1 SGHTA and CDR2 FQGNSA. The germline V and J ends were trimmed by 4 bases and 2 bases, with 2 bases remaining between them. CDR3 length: 12 residues. CDR3 sequence reads: CASSSNTGELFF. The CDR3 DNA is TGTGCCAGCAGCTCAAACACCGGGGAGCTGTTTTTT.

The rearrangement links TRBV5-1 to TRBJ2-7, with 7 positions matching TRBD1. Trimming removed 4 bases from V and 2 bases from J; junction bases left unmatched: 6. The CDR3 has 14 amino acids. Per the germline V gene, CDR1 is SGHRS and CDR2 is YFSETQ. The CDR3 DNA is TGCGCCAGCAGCCCCACCGGGACAGCCTACGAGCAGTACTTC. Its translation: CASSPTGTAYEQYF. Full variable domain (outside the CDR3, taken from reference TRBV5-1 and TRBJ2-7): KAGVTQTPRYLIKTRGQQVTLSCSPISGHRSVSWYQQTPGQGLQFLFEYFSETQRNKGNFPGRFSGRQFSNSRSEMNVSTLELGDSALYLCASSPTGTAYEQYFGPGTRLTVT.